These 31 T cell receptor beta chains share one sample of origin, sequenced in a study of stem cell transplantation in POMP-related autoinflammatory disease. The table came from immunoSEQ multiplex PCR; TCRdb's copy has only in-frame clones and leaves some out. The data hold some 33,000 clones, with around 90% observed a single time. The sample here was CD4+ T cells from PBMCs, taken before stem cell transplantation. The receptors here all came from a human donor with POMP-related autoinflammation and immune dysregulation (PRAID).

The J gene is TRBJ2-7, the V gene TRBV14; possible D gene TRBD1, 7 bases. Trimming took 3 bases from V and 6 from J, leaving 12 bases between them. Germline V gives CDR1 SGHDN, CDR2 FVKESK. The CDR3 has 13 residues. The CDR3 nucleotides read TGTGCCAGCAGCCAGAGCAGGGGGGCCGAGCAGTACTTC. This gives the protein CASSQSRGAEQYF.

The rearrangement links TRBV9 to TRBJ2-7; D is ambiguous. The ends were cut back, 6 bases at V and 4 bases at J, with 8 bases in the middle. Germline loops: CDR1 SGDLS, CDR2 YYNGEE. There are 11 residues in the CDR3. CDR3 in DNA: TGTGCCAGCAAGGTGGTGTACGAGCAGTACTTC. This translates into CASKVVYEQYF.

This clone was found a few times. The chain is built from TRBV2 and TRBJ2-6, with D possibly called TRBD1 or TRBD2 (5 bases each). The germline V gene encodes CDR1 SNHLY and CDR2 FYNNEI. CDR3 length: 15 residues. With 6 bases removed from V and 2 bases from J, the gap between germline ends came to 11 bases. In DNA, the CDR3 is TGTGCCAGCAGCGCCGGGGCAGCTGGGGCCAACGTCCTGACTTTC. Encoded protein: CASSAGAAGANVLTF. Full variable domain (rest looked up from reference TRBV2 and TRBJ2-6): EPEVTQTPSHQVTQMGQEVILRCVPISNHLYFYWYRQILGQKVEFLVSFYNNEISEKSEIFDDQFSVERPDGSNFTLKIRSTKLEDSAMYFCASSAGAAGANVLTFGAGSRLTVL.

This clone was counted between two and nine times. The chain couples TRBV28 to TRBJ1-5, with D maybe TRBD1 (5 bases). The V end lost 6 bases, the J end lost 2 bases, and 14 bases lay between the germline ends. Germline V gene lookup returns CDR1 MDHEN and CDR2 SYDVKM. This CDR3 is built from 15 residues. The CDR3 loop reads CASSSSTVRNQPQHF. The DNA for the CDR3 is TGTGCCAGCAGCTCCTCGACAGTCCGCAATCAGCCCCAGCATTTT.

The genes are TRBV6-1 and TRBJ2-5; TRBD1 matches 9 bases. Germline V lookup: CDR1 MNHNS, CDR2 SASEGT. The J segment lost 5 bases and the V segment lost 4 bases, leaving 8 bases of the junction unmatched. The CDR3 runs to 15 residues. The CDR3 sequence: CASSGGQGGMETQYF. DNA of the CDR3: TGTGCCAGCAGTGGGGGACAGGGCGGCATGGAGACCCAGTACTTC.

The chain recombines TRBV9 with TRBJ2-6, with no clear D. Germline CDR1 and CDR2: SGDLS and YYNGEE. CDR3 length: 15 residues. With 4 bases removed from V and 0 bases from J, the gap between germline ends came to 8 bases. CDR3 amino acids: CASSSILSGANVLTF. For the CDR3, the DNA is TGTGCCAGCAGCTCAATCCTCTCTGGGGCCAACGTCCTGACTTTC.

The rearrangement joins TRBV14 to TRBJ2-1; 12 bases line up with TRBD2. The CDR3 is 19 residues long. Germline V gene lookup returns CDR1 SGHDN and CDR2 FVKESK. The V gene end was trimmed by 1 base and the J gene end by 0 bases; junction bases not matched to a gene: 7. The CDR3 DNA is TGTGCCAGCAGCCAAGTGCTAGCGGGAGGGCCTATCTCCTACAATGAGCAGTTCTTC. It codes for CASSQVLAGGPISYNEQFF.

The V gene is TRBV19, the J gene TRBJ1-2; 9 nucleotides line up with TRBD1. Trimming cost V 6 bases and J 2 bases; bases outside gene matches: 7. CDR1 is LNHDA and CDR2 is SQIVND in the germline V gene (reference sequence). CDR3 size: 15 residues. The CDR3 region has the DNA TGTGCCAGTAGACTCGCCGGGACAGGGAACTATGGCTACACCTTC. Its translation: CASRLAGTGNYGYTF. The complete variable domain, with remaining parts taken from reference TRBV19 and TRBJ1-2, reads DGGITQSPKYLFRKEGQNVTLSCEQNLNHDAMYWYRQDPGQGLRLIYYSQIVNDFQKGDIAEGYSVSREKKESFPLTVTSAQKNPTAFYLCASRLAGTGNYGYTFGSGTRLTVV.

V gene TRBV2 combines with J gene TRBJ1-1; no clear D. CDR3 length: 13 amino acids. Germline V gives CDR1 SNHLY, CDR2 FYNNEI. V was clipped by 4 bases and J by 4 bases, with 10 bases between them. The CDR3, as DNA: TGTGCCAGCAGTGCGGCAACAGCCACTGAAGCTTTCTTT. This sequence encodes CASSAATATEAFF.

V is TRBV5-4 and J is TRBJ1-2; 10 nucleotides align to TRBD1. J gave up 7 bases and V 4 bases, and 4 bases lay outside the gene matches. The CDR3 contains 13 residues. Germline loops: CDR1 SGHNT, CDR2 YYREEE (reference sequence). The CDR3 protein is CASSPDRGGGYTF. The CDR3 region has the DNA TGTGCCAGCAGCCCGGACAGGGGGGGTGGCTACACCTTC.

This clone occurred once. The CDR3 region is CASSVGTSGEETQYF. The CDR3 DNA follows: TGTGCCAGCAGCGTAGGGACTAGCGGGGAAGAGACCCAGTACTTC. The chain employs TRBV9 and TRBJ2-5; TRBD2 agrees at 12 bases. There are 15 residues in the CDR3. V dropped 0 bases and J dropped 3; count of bases not matched to a gene: 0. Germline V gene lookup returns CDR1 SGDLS and CDR2 YYNGEE.

The DNA of the CDR3 is TGTGCCAGCAGCGCCGGGCCTCTAGGAGACGAGCAGTACTTC. It translates to CASSAGPLGDEQYF. V gene TRBV11-3 combines with J gene TRBJ2-7; D call uncertain. The germline V and J ends were trimmed by 5 bases and 5 bases, with 16 bases remaining between them. Germline CDR1 is SGHNT and CDR2 is YENEEA. This CDR3 comprises 14 residues.

The chain joins TRBV6-1 to TRBJ2-3; D might be TRBD2 (5 bases). Trimming left V 6 bases short and J 5 bases short, with 18 bases between. Germline CDR1 and CDR2: MNHNS and SASEGT. This CDR3 is built from 15 residues. CDR3 amino acids: CASREPRAGEDTQYF. CDR3 in DNA: TGTGCCAGCAGAGAACCTAGGGCGGGCGAAGATACGCAGTATTTT.

V gene TRBV21-1 combines with J gene TRBJ2-4; TRBD1, the table's D call, lacks a check against the DNA. TRBV21-1 is annotated as a pseudogene. CDR3 size: 16 residues. CDR3 DNA sequence: TGTGCCAGCAGCAAAGTGTTCAGGGTCTGCAAAAACATTCAGTACTTC. Amino acid sequence: CASSKVFRVCKNIQYF.

The chain has TRBV13 and TRBJ2-5, with D perhaps matching TRBD1 (5 bases). Trimming shortened V by 0 bases and J by 4 bases, and 9 bases separated the two germline ends. From germline, CDR1 is PRHDT and CDR2 FYEKMQ (reference sequence). This CDR3 has 14 amino acids. In DNA form, the CDR3 reads TGTGCCAGCAGCTTAGGCCTCCAGGGAGAGACCCAGTACTTC. Translating gives CASSLGLQGETQYF.

The genes are TRBV19 and TRBJ2-5; tentative D call: TRBD1 (5 bases). Germline V CDR1 and CDR2: LNHDA, SQIVND (reference sequence). The CDR3 sequence is 14 residues long. The V end was cut by 8 bases, the J end by 5 bases, with 18 bases between. The CDR3 DNA reads as TGTGCCAGTTGTCCGGGCCCTCAGGGTGAGACCCAGTACTTC. Protein product: CASCPGPQGETQYF.

This sequence joins TRBV4-1 and TRBJ2-3; D is perhaps TRBD1 or TRBD2 (5 bases each). The CDR3 is made up of 17 amino acids. The germline V gene has CDR1 MGHRA and CDR2 YSYEKL. Trimming cost V 1 base and J 1 base, with 15 bases left between them. The CDR3 bases are TGCGCCAGCAGCCAAGGAGGGGTAGTTAGCCGCACAGATACGCAGTATTTT. This encodes CASSQGGVVSRTDTQYF.

The genes are TRBV12-5 and TRBJ2-5; 7 nucleotides line up with TRBD1. The CDR3 consists of 12 residues. The trim removed 7 bases at V and 4 bases at J, leaving 3 bases unmatched. Germline lookup yields CDR1 LGHNT and CDR2 FRNRAP. CDR3 sequence: CASVDRTETQYF. The CDR3 bases are TGTGCTAGTGTGGACAGGACAGAGACCCAGTACTTC.

This chain connects TRBV2 to TRBJ2-1, with D uncertain. Germline lookup yields CDR1 SNHLY and CDR2 FYNNEI. Deletions cut 5 bases from V and 8 bases from J, with 13 bases between. There are 13 residues in the CDR3. The CDR3 region has the DNA TGTGCCAGCAGTCCAGAACCTCCCCATGAGCAGTTCTTC. Encoded protein: CASSPEPPHEQFF.

V is TRBV9 and J is TRBJ1-4, with 7 bases lining up with TRBD1. With 3 bases clipped from V and 8 bases from J, the junction kept 4 bases outside the gene matches. Germline V gene lookup returns CDR1 SGDLS and CDR2 YYNGEE. This CDR3 spans 13 amino acids. The CDR3 nucleotides read TGTGCCAGCAGCGGAGGGGGCTCCGAAAAACTGTTTTTT. It specifies CASSGGGSEKLFF.

V usage is TRBV5-1 and J usage is TRBJ2-7, with 8 bases fitting TRBD1. The CDR3 is 12 amino acids. Germline lookup yields CDR1 SGHRS and CDR2 YFSETQ. The V and J ends lost 1 base and 6 bases, in that order; junction bases with no gene match: 0. The CDR3 coding sequence is TGCGCCAGCAGCTTGACAGGGGGCGAGCAGTACTTC. Protein product: CASSLTGGEQYF.

The chain has TRBV5-1 and TRBJ2-5; D is possibly TRBD1 (6 bases). The ends were cut back, 4 bases at V and 5 bases at J, with 18 bases in the middle. The germline CDR1 and CDR2 sequences are SGHRS and YFSETQ. CDR3 size: 15 residues. The CDR3 is CASSPLSGGEETQYF. CDR3 sequence (DNA): TGCGCCAGCAGCCCCCTTTCTGGGGGCGAGGAGACCCAGTACTTC.

The sample holds one count of this clone. The rearrangement uses TRBV18 and TRBJ1-4; D gene ambiguous. The CDR3 has 14 residues. CDR1 is KGHSH and CDR2 is LQKENI in the germline V gene. Trimming removed 1 base at V and 0 bases at J, with 3 bases between. CDR3 protein: CASSPLATNEKLFF. CDR3 bases: TGTGCCAGCTCACCACTGGCAACTAATGAAAAACTGTTTTTT.

This clone was detected once. V is TRBV6-1 and J is TRBJ2-3; 9 nucleotides line up with TRBD1. Germline CDR1 reads MNHNS; CDR2 reads SASEGT. V lost 6 bases and J lost 6; bases outside the gene matches: 10. CDR3 length: 15 residues. This CDR3 reads CASSRWTGETDTQYF. In DNA form, the CDR3 reads TGTGCCAGCAGCAGGTGGACAGGGGAGACTGATACGCAGTATTTT.

The chain carries TRBV14 and TRBJ2-5, with 13 nucleotides matching TRBD2. V dropped 1 base and J dropped 2; count of bases not matched to a gene: 4. This CDR3 is built from 17 residues. The germline gives CDR1 SGHDN, CDR2 FVKESK. CDR3 nucleotides: TGTGCCAGCAGCCAAGCCGGGACTAGCGGGGTACAAGAGACCCAGTACTTC. Translating it yields CASSQAGTSGVQETQYF.

This clone was observed once. The gene calls are TRBV28 and TRBJ1-1, with D uncertain. Between the trimmed V and J ends, which lost 2 bases and 1 base, there was a span of 2 bases. This CDR3 contains 12 residues. Germline V CDR1 and CDR2: MDHEN, SYDVKM. The CDR3 sequence: CASSLGNTEAFF. The CDR3 coding sequence is TGTGCCAGCAGTTTAGGGAACACTGAAGCTTTCTTT.

This clone has a single count. V gene TRBV15 combines with J gene TRBJ2-2; D is uncertain. The CDR3 contains 15 residues. Germline lookup yields CDR1 LNHNV and CDR2 YYDKDF (reference sequence). Trimming removed 1 base at V and 5 bases at J, with 11 bases between. The CDR3 loop is CATSRGSWETGELFF. The CDR3 nucleotides are TGTGCCACCAGCAGAGGTAGTTGGGAAACCGGGGAGCTGTTTTTT.

The CDR3 coding sequence is TGTGCCATCAGTGAGCCTAGACTAGCGTCCTACGAGCAGTACTTC. The encoded protein is CAISEPRLASYEQYF. This sequence joins TRBV10-3 and TRBJ2-7, with TRBD2 matching over 8 bases. In germline, CDR1 is ENHRY, CDR2 SYGVKD. After removal of 2 bases from V and 1 base from J, the junction contained 4 bases not matched to a gene. The CDR3 length is 15 residues.

The chain has TRBV2 and TRBJ1-4, with D hard to call. Trimming removed 1 base from V and 3 bases from J, with 6 bases in between. Germline V gene lookup returns CDR1 SNHLY and CDR2 FYNNEI. There are 14 residues in the CDR3. CDR3 protein: CASSEGRSNEKLFF. For the CDR3, the DNA is TGTGCCAGCAGTGAAGGCAGGTCTAATGAAAAACTGTTTTTT. Full variable domain (rest looked up from reference TRBV2 and TRBJ1-4): EPEVTQTPSHQVTQMGQEVILRCVPISNHLYFYWYRQILGQKVEFLVSFYNNEISEKSEIFDDQFSVERPDGSNFTLKIRSTKLEDSAMYFCASSEGRSNEKLFFGSGTQLSVL.

This rearrangement joins TRBV4-1 to TRBJ2-7, with TRBD2 matching 9 bases. The CDR3 length is 16 residues. The trim removed 0 bases at V and 1 base at J, leaving 4 bases unmatched. The V gene's germline CDR1 is MGHRA and CDR2 YSYEKL. In DNA, the CDR3 is TGCGCCAGCAGCCAAGACGGACTAGCGCTTTCCTACGAGCAGTACTTC. It specifies CASSQDGLALSYEQYF.

The chain recombines TRBV7-9 with TRBJ2-7, with 9 bases identical to TRBD1. Per germline, CDR1 SEHNR and CDR2 FQNEAQ (reference sequence). Trimming cost V 5 bases and J 3 bases; bases outside gene matches: 5. The CDR3 runs 14 residues. The CDR3 nucleotides are TGTGCCAGCAGCCGACAGGGGGATTACTACGAGCAGTACTTC. Translation gives CASSRQGDYYEQYF. Together with reference TRBV7-9 and TRBJ2-7, the CDR3 gives the full variable domain: DTGVSQNPRHKITKRGQNVTFRCDPISEHNRLYWYRQTLGQGPEFLTYFQNEAQLEKSRLLSDRFSAERPKGSFSTLEIQRTEQGDSAMYLCASSRQGDYYEQYFGPGTRLTVT.